The clone carrying this T cell receptor beta chain came up a few times. The V segment lost 3 bases and the J segment 8 bases; nucleotides outside the gene matches: 8. CDR1 is MNHNS and CDR2 is SASEGT in the germline V gene. The CDR3 has 15 amino acids. The data belong to a study of blood T cell repertoires in COVID-19. Study in general: T cells, B-cell-depleted T cells, or PBMCs supplied cDNA or gDNA.

Produced via immunoSEQ multiplex PCR; TCRdb's table is partial and in-frame only. The sample lists tens of thousands of clones; around 86% were seen once. Study members were between roughly 18 and 89 years old and lived in 20 to 30 US regions. Cohort 3 recovered donors had two negative PCRs, clearance, or symptom resolution. The receptor's source is a woman in her forties or fifties who had recovered from COVID-19. The chain combines TRBV6-1 with TRBJ1-2, with 11 positions matching TRBD1. The specimen sequenced was PBMCs or T cells enriched from blood (not recorded which). The CDR3 protein is CASSESGQGARGYTF. DNA for the CDR3: TGTGCCAGCAGTGAGTCCGGACAGGGGGCGAGAGGCTACACCTTC.